The 27 T cell receptor beta chains below were found in one sample sequenced in a study of radiotherapy plus CTLA-4 blockade in lung cancer. The method was immunoSEQ multiplex PCR; TCRdb's version includes in-frame clones alone and lacks a portion of them. The table lists about 68,000 clones, approximately 79% of them singletons. Sequencing used peripheral blood, obtained from a patient treated with radiotherapy plus ipilimumab. These receptors were taken from a human donor with non-small cell lung cancer who had a complete response to radiotherapy plus ipilimumab.

The chain carries TRBV6-5 and TRBJ2-3; D is perhaps TRBD2 (7 bases). The length of the CDR3 is 14 residues. V was clipped by 8 bases and J by 4 bases, with 16 bases between them. Germline loops: CDR1 MNHEY, CDR2 SVGAGI. The CDR3 reads CASVPGAGADTQYF. In nucleotides, the CDR3 is TGTGCCAGCGTACCAGGGGCGGGGGCAGATACGCAGTATTTT.

As for this clone: At one of its ends the junction is not consistent with the germline gene, which may arise from a read error. Additional DNA sequences in this sample encode the identical CDR3. The gene calls are TRBV11-2 and TRBJ1-2; 8 bases agree with TRBD1. This CDR3 has 13 amino acids. From germline, CDR1 is SGHAT and CDR2 FQNNGV. The CDR3 sequence: CASSDRQGYGYTF. CDR3 DNA sequence: TGTGCTAGCAGCGATCGACAGGGGTATGGCTACACCTTC.

The chain joins TRBV11-2 to TRBJ2-1; 7 bases map to TRBD2. CDR1 SGHAT and CDR2 FQNNGV come from the germline V gene. After removal of 1 base from V and 3 bases from J, the junction contained 3 bases not matched to a gene. The CDR3 spans 15 residues. CDR3 sequence (DNA): TGTGCCAGCAGCTTAGTGGGGGGGGGCTACAATGAGCAGTTCTTC. Its protein product is CASSLVGGGYNEQFF.

The rearrangement links TRBV6-5 to TRBJ2-1; tentatively, D is TRBD2 (6 bases). With 6 bases removed from V and 3 bases from J, the gap between germline ends came to 12 bases. The CDR3 length is 14 residues. CDR1 MNHEY and CDR2 SVGAGI come from the germline V gene. CDR3 sequence: CASSRDSVYNEQFF. The DNA for the CDR3 is TGTGCCAGCAGCCGGGACTCAGTCTACAATGAGCAGTTCTTC.

V gene TRBV19 combines with J gene TRBJ1-1; D gene ambiguous. This CDR3 is built from 13 residues. Germline CDR1 reads LNHDA; CDR2 reads SQIVND (reference sequence). Trimming pared 4 bases from V and 11 bases from J, leaving 17 bases between. DNA for the CDR3: TGTGCCAGTAGTAAAAGTCGCTTCCTCCGGGCTTTCTTT. Translation gives CASSKSRFLRAFF.

The CDR3 sequence: CASEGQGYGYTF. CDR3 sequence (DNA): TGTGCCAGCGAAGGACAGGGATATGGCTACACCTTC. The rearrangement uses TRBV19 and TRBJ1-2; 8 bases agree with TRBD1. CDR1 and CDR2 from the germline V gene are LNHDA and SQIVND (reference sequence). This CDR3 contains 12 residues. J gave up 5 bases and V 9 bases, and 5 bases lay outside the gene matches.

The chain carries TRBV6-1 and TRBJ2-7; 10 nucleotides align to TRBD1. Germline V gene sequence: CDR1 MNHNS, CDR2 SASEGT. Losses at the gene ends were 5 bases for V and 1 base for J; bases not matched to a gene: 5. The CDR3 loop spans 15 amino acids. CDR3 coding DNA: TGTGCCAGCAGTTTTGACAGGGGGCAATCCTACGAGCAGTACTTC. Its translation is CASSFDRGQSYEQYF.

This clone was found a few times. CDR3 sequence: CASSFRNTEAFF. The DNA for the CDR3 is TGTGCCAGCAGTTTTCGAAACACTGAAGCTTTCTTT. The J gene is TRBJ1-1, the V gene TRBV28; D remains unclear. V dropped 3 bases and J dropped 2 bases, with 4 bases sitting between them. The CDR3 runs 12 residues. The germline CDR1 and CDR2 sequences are MDHEN and SYDVKM. Complete variable domain (other parts from reference TRBV28 and TRBJ1-1): DVKVTQSSRYLVKRTGEKVFLECVQDMDHENMFWYRQDPGLGLRLIYFSYDVKMKEKGDIPEGYSVSREKKERFSLILESASTNQTSMYLCASSFRNTEAFFGQGTRLTVV.

The chain is built from TRBV2 and TRBJ2-3; D is uncertain. Germline V gene data show CDR1 as SNHLY and CDR2 as FYNNEI. The CDR3 has 15 residues. V was trimmed by 8 bases and J by 3 bases, leaving 18 bases between them. The CDR3 nucleotides are TGTGCCAGCGCACTCCAAGGTAGTCGAACAGATACGCAGTATTTT. Residues: CASALQGSRTDTQYF.

This clone was observed once. The chain is built from TRBV10-3 and TRBJ2-7, with TRBD1 identical over 8 bases. CDR3 size: 14 residues. Germline V lookup: CDR1 ENHRY, CDR2 SYGVKD. With V trimmed by 4 bases and J by 5 bases, 7 bases remained unmatched. CDR3 nucleotides: TGTGCCATCAGTGGCCCACAGGGGGACGACGAGCAGTACGTC. Translation gives CAISGPQGDDEQYV.

This clone appeared a few times. The chain combines TRBV2 with TRBJ2-2, with D tentatively TRBD1 (6 bases). Trimming pared 3 bases from V and 4 bases from J, leaving 15 bases between. The CDR3 loop spans 16 amino acids. Germline assignment: CDR1 SNHLY and CDR2 FYNNEI. The CDR3 DNA sequence: TGTGCCAGCAGTGACCGAAGGGGGTATGGCACCGGGGAGCTGTTTTTT. It yields the protein CASSDRRGYGTGELFF.

CDR3: CASSKGQGNTEAFF. In nucleotides, the CDR3 is TGTGCCAGCAGCAAAGGACAGGGGAACACTGAAGCTTTCTTT. The chain carries TRBV5-5 and TRBJ1-1, with 8 bases aligning to TRBD1. The CDR3 length is 14 residues. The junction had 3 bases not matched to a gene; V was cut back by 4 bases and J by 1 base. Germline CDR1 is SGHKS and CDR2 is YYEKEE (reference sequence).

The V call is TRBV6-5, the J call TRBJ1-2; D might be TRBD1 (6 bases). The V gene lost 0 bases and the J gene lost 4 bases, with 12 bases spanning the gap. Germline V gives CDR1 MNHEY, CDR2 SVGAGI. The CDR3 extends over 15 amino acids. The CDR3 DNA follows: TGTGCCAGCAGTTACTCTACAGGGCGCCTCTATGGCTACACCTTC. Its protein product is CASSYSTGRLYGYTF.

The rearrangement links TRBV10-2 to TRBJ2-7; 11 bases align to TRBD1. J lost 3 bases, V lost 7 bases, and 8 bases had no gene match. CDR1 and CDR2 from the germline V gene are WSHSY and SAAADI. The CDR3 totals 15 residues. This CDR3 is CASTEWGTGGYEQYF. In DNA, the CDR3 is TGCGCCAGCACCGAGTGGGGGACAGGGGGCTACGAGCAGTACTTC.

The chain is built from TRBV2 and TRBJ2-3, with 9 bases fitting TRBD2. This CDR3 has 14 amino acids. Looked up from germline, CDR1 is SNHLY and CDR2 is FYNNEI. Trimming at V came to 6 bases and at J to 4 bases, leaving 5 bases not matched to a gene. CDR3 coding DNA: TGTGCCAGCAGCCGGACTAGCGTGGCAGATACGCAGTATTTT. Encoded protein: CASSRTSVADTQYF. Complete variable domain (other parts from reference TRBV2 and TRBJ2-3): EPEVTQTPSHQVTQMGQEVILRCVPISNHLYFYWYRQILGQKVEFLVSFYNNEISEKSEIFDDQFSVERPDGSNFTLKIRSTKLEDSAMYFCASSRTSVADTQYFGPGTRLTVL.

This clone was seen only once. The rearrangement links TRBV2 to TRBJ1-5; D is possibly TRBD1 (5 bases). Germline CDR1 reads SNHLY; CDR2 reads FYNNEI. The CDR3 covers 13 residues. The V and J ends lost 8 bases and 7 bases respectively, with 15 bases between them. The CDR3 bases are TGTGCCAGCTATAGGGACCCGGGCCAGCCCCAGCATTTT. It encodes CASYRDPGQPQHF.

This clone has a single count. V gene TRBV12-5 combines with J gene TRBJ2-1, with 16 bases matching TRBD2. CDR3 length equals 17 residues. CDR1 LGHNT and CDR2 FRNRAP come from the germline V gene. V shed 4 bases and J 5 bases; nucleotides not matched to a gene: 5. CDR3 sequence: CASGSAGTSGGDNEQFF. The CDR3 region has the DNA TGTGCTAGTGGTTCGGCCGGGACTAGCGGGGGGGACAATGAGCAGTTCTTC.

The chain uses TRBV6-5 and TRBJ1-3, with unresolved D. The CDR3 consists of 14 residues. Per germline, CDR1 MNHEY and CDR2 SVGAGI. The V end lost 0 bases, the J end lost 3 bases, and 6 bases lay between the germline ends. The CDR3, as DNA: TGTGCCAGCAGTTACTCGTCGAGTGGAAACACCATATATTTT. This translates into CASSYSSSGNTIYF.

In this sample, this clone turned up once. The chain carries TRBV10-3 and TRBJ1-1, with a tentative D call TRBD1 (6 bases). The CDR3 is 15 amino acids. The germline V gene encodes CDR1 ENHRY and CDR2 SYGVKD. V lost 5 bases, J lost 2 bases, and 15 bases lay in between. This CDR3 reads CAISPRQDLNTEAFF. The CDR3 DNA reads as TGTGCCATCAGTCCCCGACAGGACCTAAACACTGAAGCTTTCTTT.

The V gene is TRBV7-9, the J gene TRBJ2-7; 7 bases match TRBD1. Looked up from germline, CDR1 is SEHNR and CDR2 is FQNEAQ (reference sequence). This CDR3 has 16 residues. Unmatched junction bases numbered 15, after V lost 3 bases and J lost 7 bases. Written as DNA, the CDR3 is TGTGCCAGCAGCTTCTACAGGGGTGAGACTACGGGGGAGCAGTACTTC. This gives the protein CASSFYRGETTGEQYF. Based on the CDR3 plus reference TRBV7-9 and TRBJ2-7, the full variable domain is DTGVSQNPRHKITKRGQNVTFRCDPISEHNRLYWYRQTLGQGPEFLTYFQNEAQLEKSRLLSDRFSAERPKGSFSTLEIQRTEQGDSAMYLCASSFYRGETTGEQYFGPGTRLTVT.

This chain joins TRBV5-5 and TRBJ1-2, with D hard to call. Trimming left V 2 bases short and J 5 bases short, with 7 bases between. The CDR3 loop spans 12 amino acids. Germline assignment: CDR1 SGHKS and CDR2 YYEKEE (reference sequence). DNA for the CDR3: TGTGCCAGCAGCTTTCGGCAGTATGGCTACACCTTC. This translates into CASSFRQYGYTF.

The gene calls are TRBV13 and TRBJ1-1; 7 positions match TRBD1. This CDR3 has 17 amino acids. Trimming cost V 5 bases and J 3 bases; bases outside gene matches: 15. Germline values: CDR1 PRHDT, CDR2 FYEKMQ (reference sequence). The CDR3 DNA reads as TGTGCCAGCAGCGGCCTCGAGGGGGCGCGTCTGGACACTGAAGCTTTCTTT. It yields the protein CASSGLEGARLDTEAFF.

The chain employs TRBV5-4 and TRBJ2-1; 8 nucleotides match TRBD2. CDR3 size: 14 residues. CDR1 SGHNT and CDR2 YYREEE come from the germline V gene (reference sequence). Trimming took 2 bases from V and 5 from J; bases not matched to a gene: 3. The CDR3 is CASSFSGGNNEQFF. The CDR3 bases are TGTGCCAGCAGCTTCTCGGGGGGGAACAATGAGCAGTTCTTC.

This chain links TRBV18 with TRBJ1-5, with D possibly matching TRBD1 (5 bases). The V end lost 6 bases, the J end lost 0 bases, and 9 bases lay between the germline ends. CDR1 is KGHSH and CDR2 is LQKENI in the germline V gene. This CDR3 comprises 14 residues. CDR3 nucleotide sequence: TGTGCCAGCTCGCCAGGGAATAGCAATCAGCCCCAGCATTTT. Amino acid sequence: CASSPGNSNQPQHF.

This chain joins TRBV5-4 and TRBJ1-1, with 8 bases matching TRBD1. Trimming removed 3 bases from V and 10 bases from J; junction bases left unmatched: 11. This CDR3 is 14 amino acids long. Germline CDR1 SGHNT, CDR2 YYREEE (reference sequence). The CDR3 DNA sequence: TGTGCCAGCAGCTCAGGACAGGGACAGCCGAGAGCTTTCTTT. This codes for CASSSGQGQPRAFF. The whole variable domain, filled in from reference TRBV5-4 and TRBJ1-1, reads ETGVTQSPTHLIKTRGQQVTLRCSSQSGHNTVSWYQQALGQGPQFIFQYYREEENGRGNFPPRFSGLQFPNYSSELNVNALELDDSALYLCASSSGQGQPRAFFGQGTRLTVV.

Regarding this clone: Different DNA sequences within this sample yield the same CDR3. The CDR3 sequence: CASSESSTGSSGNTIYF. The CDR3 nucleotides are TGCGCCAGCAGTGAATCCTCGACAGGCAGCTCTGGAAACACCATATATTTT. J is TRBJ1-3 and V is TRBV10-2; a weak D match, TRBD1 (6 bases). Trimming pared 3 bases from V and 0 bases from J, leaving 15 bases between. In germline, CDR1 is WSHSY, CDR2 SAAADI. CDR3 size: 17 residues.

This chain uses TRBV7-2 with TRBJ1-2; 10 bases line up with TRBD1. The V and J ends lost 7 bases and 6 bases, in that order; junction bases with no gene match: 8. Germline CDR1 reads SGHTA; CDR2 reads FQGNSA. The CDR3 is 14 residues long. CDR3 nucleotide sequence: TGTGCCAGCAACAGACAGGGGGCGAGGGATGGCTACACCTTC. It encodes CASNRQGARDGYTF. The full variable domain, with the rest looked up from reference TRBV7-2 and TRBJ1-2, is GAGVSQSPSNKVTEKGKDVELRCDPISGHTALYWYRQSLGQGLEFLIYFQGNSAPDKSGLPSDRFSAERTGGSVSTLTIQRTQQEDSAVYLCASNRQGARDGYTFGSGTRLTVV.